This T cell receptor beta chain was documented in a study of cytomegalovirus exposure and HLA in healthy donors. Broader study findings: Cytomegalovirus association was listed for about 170 TCR beta chains.

The CDR3 consists of 15 residues. Germline V lookup: CDR1 GTSNPN, CDR2 SVGIG (reference sequence). Samples came from healthy bone marrow donors. The PCR employed 60 Vbeta primers together with 13 Jbeta primers. Clones were read by immunoSEQ multiplex PCR, and TCRdb kept only the in-frame ones, dropping some. The sample carries some 130,000 clones, roughly three quarters recorded once. Remarks on this clone: The antigen remains undetermined. A read error may account for a junction end that differs from germline. Other nucleotide sequences from this sample produce the same CDR3.

The chain combines TRBV30 with TRBJ2-3; 8 bases fit TRBD1. Sequenced material: PBMCs. This clonotype originated in a man aged 25 to 45 in good health and CMV-seronegative. The CDR3, as DNA: TGTGCCTGGAGTACACTCGGACAGGGAGGAGATACGCAGTACTTT. This sequence encodes CAWSTLGQGGDTQYF.